This TCR beta chain was observed in a study of T cells after yellow fever vaccination. V lost 1 base and J 0 bases, leaving 10 bases between the germline ends. The CDR3 loop spans 16 amino acids. One entry per CDR3 protein results from TCRdb running MiXCR on the 5' RACE reads. The repertoire holds roughly 140,000 distinct CDR3 sequences, with 7.7% as singletons. This clonotype occurred many times. This receptor was taken from a young man who received the YFV17D yellow fever vaccine. Here the sequenced sample was CD4+ T cells sorted from PBMCs, taken 5 days after the yellow fever booster vaccination. J is TRBJ1-3 and V is TRBV12-3 or TRBV12-4; TRBD1 might be the D (5 bases). CDR3 region: CASSLEGVASGNTIYF. The DNA for the CDR3 is TGTGCCAGCAGTTTAGAAGGGGTTGCCTCTGGAAACACCATATATTTT.